These T cell receptor beta chains were read from a single sample in a study of molecular identifiers for immune sequencing clone quantification. TCRdb passed the PCR reads through MiXCR, listing each CDR3 protein once. Here the sample spans about 640,000 distinct CDR3 sequences, nearly 20% being singletons. Sequencing was done on a sample of naive CD8+ T cells from blood, with Jurkat cell RNA spiked in. The receptors shown here come from a human donor in good health. Some libraries in this study had Jurkat cell RNA spiked in. Both conserved end residues are part of each CDR3. The D gene is left open where the match is weak. Expanded clones are given a class, and other clones once, few, many or no size at all.

size: many; J: TRBJ2-1; V: TRBV24-1; D: TRBD2; CDR3: CATEGAGTYNEQFF; DNA: TGTGCCACCGAGGGAGCGGGGACCTACAATGAGCAGTTCTTC
size: once; J: TRBJ2-1; V: TRBV20-1; D: -; CDR3: CSAGDFRRGSLHEQFF; DNA: TGCAGTGCTGGAGATTTTCGTCGGGGTAGTCTCCATGAGCAGTTCTTC
size: -; J: TRBJ2-1; V: TRBV10-3; D: TRBD2; CDR3: CAISESVTSGGQEQFF; DNA: TGTGCCATCAGTGAGTCGGTCACTAGCGGGGGACAAGAGCAGTTCTTC
size: -; J: TRBJ2-7; V: TRBV20-1; D: TRBD1; CDR3: CSARGTGGLYEQYF; DNA: TGCAGTGCTAGAGGGACAGGGGGTTTGTACGAGCAGTACTTC
size: many; J: TRBJ2-7; V: TRBV7-6; D: -; CDR3: CASSLERLSEQYF; DNA: TGTGCCAGCAGCTTAGAGCGACTTAGCGAGCAGTACTTC
size: many; J: TRBJ2-3; V: TRBV20-1; D: -; CDR3: CSASPVVREDTQYF; DNA: TGCAGTGCTAGCCCAGTCGTCAGGGAAGATACGCAGTATTTT
size: -; J: TRBJ2-3; V: TRBV4-2; D: -; CDR3: CASSRKGSGSRLSTDTQYF; DNA: TGTGCCAGCAGCCGCAAGGGAAGCGGGTCCCGCCTTAGCACAGATACGCAGTATTTT
size: many; J: TRBJ1-1; V: TRBV9; D: -; CDR3: CASSVKMNTEAFF; DNA: TGTGCCAGCAGCGTAAAGATGAACACTGAAGCTTTCTTT
size: few; J: TRBJ2-5; V: TRBV20-1; D: TRBD1; CDR3: CSARDLPAGGLETQYF; DNA: TGCAGTGCTAGAGATCTGCCGGCAGGGGGCCTGGAGACCCAGTACTTC
size: many; J: TRBJ2-3; V: TRBV29-1; D: -; CDR3: CSVLGIPVTDTQYF; DNA: TGCAGCGTTTTGGGGATCCCGGTCACAGATACGCAGTATTTT
size: many; J: TRBJ2-3; V: TRBV4-3; D: TRBD2; CDR3: CASSQDGRGGIDTQYF; DNA: TGCGCCAGCAGCCAAGATGGGCGGGGGGGAATAGATACGCAGTATTTT
size: few; J: TRBJ1-1; V: TRBV13; D: -; CDR3: CASSANGDLNTEAFF; DNA: TGTGCCAGCAGCGCTAACGGGGACCTGAACACTGAAGCTTTCTTT
size: many; J: TRBJ2-7; V: TRBV5-5; D: TRBD2; CDR3: CASSFAGGSFSYEQYF; DNA: TGTGCCAGCAGCTTCGCCGGGGGGTCGTTCTCCTACGAGCAGTACTTC
size: many; J: TRBJ2-7; V: TRBV27; D: -; CDR3: CASTQGHEQYF; DNA: TGTGCCAGCACCCAAGGGCACGAGCAGTACTTC
size: many; J: TRBJ2-7; V: TRBV4-3; D: -; CDR3: CASSQVLQGPEQYF; DNA: TGCGCCAGCAGCCAAGTCCTACAGGGACCCGAGCAGTACTTC
size: -; J: TRBJ1-5; V: TRBV19; D: TRBD1; CDR3: CASSPQGAAQPQHF; DNA: TGTGCCAGTAGTCCTCAGGGGGCGGCGCAGCCCCAGCATTTT
size: many; J: TRBJ2-3; V: TRBV5-5; D: TRBD2; CDR3: CASSMGTSGIGADTQYF; DNA: TGTGCCAGCAGCATGGGGACTAGCGGGATAGGCGCAGATACGCAGTATTTT
size: few; J: TRBJ1-5; V: TRBV6-2/TRBV6-3; D: -; CDR3: CASTSYSNQPQHF; DNA: TGTGCCAGCACATCTTATAGCAATCAGCCCCAGCATTTT
size: many; J: TRBJ2-6; V: TRBV12-3/TRBV12-4; D: -; CDR3: CASSAASGANVLTF; DNA: TGTGCCAGCAGTGCCGCCTCTGGGGCCAACGTCCTGACTTTC
size: many; J: TRBJ2-5; V: TRBV12-3/TRBV12-4; D: -; CDR3: CASSLLAPRGEETQYF; DNA: TGTGCCAGCAGTTTACTCGCACCCCGCGGGGAGGAGACCCAGTACTTC
size: many; J: TRBJ1-1; V: TRBV12-3/TRBV12-4; D: -; CDR3: CASSLSQYMNTEAFF; DNA: TGTGCCAGCAGTTTATCTCAGTACATGAACACTGAAGCTTTCTTT
size: -; J: TRBJ1-1; V: TRBV6-1; D: TRBD1; CDR3: CASSETGEVWYTEAFF; DNA: TGTGCCAGCAGTGAAACAGGGGAAGTTTGGTACACTGAAGCTTTCTTT
size: few; J: TRBJ2-7; V: TRBV4-1; D: -; CDR3: CASSQAVGGWSLDEQYF; DNA: TGCGCCAGCAGCCAAGCGGTCGGGGGATGGTCTCTCGACGAGCAGTACTTC
size: -; J: TRBJ2-7; V: TRBV19; D: -; CDR3: CASSIVDGTYEQYF; DNA: TGTGCCAGTAGTATCGTTGACGGAACCTACGAGCAGTACTTC
size: many; J: TRBJ1-1; V: TRBV30; D: -; CDR3: CAFSGLNTEAFF; DNA: TGTGCCTTTTCGGGACTTAACACTGAAGCTTTCTTT
size: few; J: TRBJ2-5; V: TRBV5-4; D: -; CDR3: CASSGGDSSGETQYF; DNA: TGTGCCAGCAGCGGGGGGGACAGTAGTGGAGAGACCCAGTACTTC
size: few; J: TRBJ2-7; V: TRBV2; D: -; CDR3: CASSRPDGPYEQYF; DNA: TGTGCCAGCAGCCGGCCGGATGGTCCCTACGAGCAGTACTTC
size: -; J: TRBJ2-7; V: TRBV2; D: TRBD2; CDR3: CASSAYGIEGLAIYEQYF; DNA: TGTGCCAGCAGTGCTTACGGGATAGAGGGACTAGCCATCTACGAGCAGTACTTC
size: few; J: TRBJ2-7; V: TRBV30; D: TRBD1; CDR3: CAWSAFDRDYEQYF; DNA: TGTGCCTGGAGTGCCTTCGACAGGGACTACGAGCAGTACTTC
size: few; J: TRBJ2-2; V: TRBV4-3; D: -; CDR3: CASRGGRVTGELFF; DNA: TGCGCCAGCAGGGGGGGGCGCGTCACCGGGGAGCTGTTTTTT
size: many; J: TRBJ2-1; V: TRBV12-3/TRBV12-4; D: TRBD2; CDR3: CASSPKRVAGDNEQFF; DNA: TGTGCCAGCAGTCCAAAGAGGGTAGCGGGGGACAATGAGCAGTTCTTC
size: many; J: TRBJ2-3; V: TRBV9; D: -; CDR3: CASSVATVGGAGTDTQYF; DNA: TGTGCCAGCAGCGTAGCTACGGTGGGGGGCGCTGGCACAGATACGCAGTATTTT
size: few; J: TRBJ2-5; V: TRBV6-4; D: TRBD1; CDR3: CASNGQALQETQYF; DNA: TGTGCCAGCAACGGACAGGCCCTTCAAGAGACCCAGTACTTC
size: few; J: TRBJ2-5; V: TRBV6-2/TRBV6-3; D: TRBD2; CDR3: CASSQPLAGEAWETQYF; DNA: TGTGCCAGCAGTCAACCCCTAGCGGGAGAGGCTTGGGAGACCCAGTACTTC
size: few; J: TRBJ2-7; V: TRBV6-2/TRBV6-3; D: TRBD2; CDR3: CASSYSPRGLISYEQYF; DNA: TGTGCCAGCAGTTATTCCCCCCGGGGACTAATCTCCTACGAGCAGTACTTC
size: many; J: TRBJ2-7; V: TRBV5-1; D: TRBD2; CDR3: CASRTGGGENEQYF; DNA: TGCGCCAGCAGAACGGGGGGGGGCGAGAACGAGCAGTACTTC
size: many; J: TRBJ1-1; V: TRBV7-9; D: -; CDR3: CASSPLRAFF; DNA: TGTGCCAGCAGCCCACTCCGAGCTTTCTTT
size: few; J: TRBJ2-5; V: TRBV2; D: -; CDR3: CASSEGFWGFGIQETQYF; DNA: TGTGCCAGCAGTGAAGGTTTTTGGGGGTTCGGGATCCAAGAGACCCAGTACTTC
size: many; J: TRBJ1-1; V: TRBV9; D: -; CDR3: CASSLDGLTEAFF; DNA: TGTGCCAGCAGCCTGGACGGTTTGACTGAAGCTTTCTTT
size: many; J: TRBJ2-7; V: TRBV15; D: TRBD1; CDR3: CATSPDRGYEQYF; DNA: TGTGCCACCAGTCCGGACAGGGGTTACGAGCAGTACTTC
size: -; J: TRBJ2-7; V: TRBV30; D: -; CDR3: CAWSLYTYEQYF; DNA: TGTGCCTGGAGTTTGTACACCTACGAGCAGTACTTC
size: few; J: TRBJ2-7; V: TRBV5-1; D: TRBD1; CDR3: CASSSTGGLEAEQYF; DNA: TGCGCCAGCAGCTCCACAGGGGGGCTAGAGGCCGAGCAGTACTTC
size: few; J: TRBJ2-7; V: TRBV19; D: -; CDR3: CASSMGRGTYEQYF; DNA: TGTGCCAGTAGTATGGGCCGGGGGACCTACGAGCAGTACTTC
size: -; J: TRBJ2-1; V: TRBV5-3; D: TRBD2; CDR3: CASSLLGLGSYNEQLF; DNA: TGTGCCAGCAGCTTGTTGGGACTAGGGTCCTACAATGAGCAGCTCTTC
size: many; J: TRBJ2-7; V: TRBV4-1; D: -; CDR3: CASSQERGWIEQYF; DNA: TGCGCCAGCAGCCAAGAGAGGGGCTGGATCGAGCAGTACTTC
size: few; J: TRBJ2-3; V: TRBV6-6; D: TRBD2; CDR3: CASSYSDYGGTTDTQYF; DNA: TGTGCCAGCAGTTACTCGGACTACGGGGGGACCACAGATACGCAGTATTTT
size: many; J: TRBJ2-4; V: TRBV14; D: -; CDR3: CASSQDRGSRDF; DNA: TGTGCCAGCAGCCAAGATAGGGGGTCGAGGGACTTC
size: many; J: TRBJ1-1; V: TRBV6-2/TRBV6-3; D: -; CDR3: CASSLTWDEAFF; DNA: TGTGCCAGCAGCCTTACCTGGGATGAAGCTTTCTTT
size: many; J: TRBJ1-5; V: TRBV30; D: -; CDR3: CAGVPFSNQPQHF; DNA: TGTGCCGGAGTTCCCTTTAGCAATCAGCCCCAGCATTTT
size: -; J: TRBJ2-5; V: TRBV3-1; D: TRBD2; CDR3: CASSQVLAGVGETQYF; DNA: TGTGCCAGCAGCCAAGTACTAGCGGGAGTCGGGGAGACCCAGTACTTC
size: few; J: TRBJ2-7; V: TRBV2; D: TRBD1; CDR3: CASSPAGQGDQQYF; DNA: TGTGCCAGCAGTCCGGCCGGACAGGGAGACCAGCAGTACTTC
size: many; J: TRBJ2-7; V: TRBV6-5; D: -; CDR3: CASSYSKGAGTPYEQYF; DNA: TGTGCCAGCAGTTACTCGAAAGGGGCAGGGACACCCTACGAGCAGTACTTC
size: -; J: TRBJ2-7; V: TRBV7-9; D: -; CDR3: CASSSLRAGSGEQYF; DNA: TGTGCCAGCAGCTCGCTAAGGGCGGGGTCGGGCGAGCAGTACTTC
size: few; J: TRBJ1-6; V: TRBV6-5; D: TRBD1; CDR3: CASSRDRGESPLHF; DNA: TGTGCCAGCAGCAGGGACAGGGGGGAATCACCCCTCCACTTT
size: many; J: TRBJ1-1; V: TRBV4-1; D: TRBD1; CDR3: CASSLLGQGVEAFF; DNA: TGCGCCAGCAGCCTGCTAGGGCAGGGGGTCGAAGCTTTCTTT
size: few; J: TRBJ1-1; V: TRBV6-1; D: -; CDR3: CASSEALGRLPNTEAFF; DNA: TGTGCCAGCAGTGAAGCGCTCGGGAGACTACCTAACACTGAAGCTTTCTTT